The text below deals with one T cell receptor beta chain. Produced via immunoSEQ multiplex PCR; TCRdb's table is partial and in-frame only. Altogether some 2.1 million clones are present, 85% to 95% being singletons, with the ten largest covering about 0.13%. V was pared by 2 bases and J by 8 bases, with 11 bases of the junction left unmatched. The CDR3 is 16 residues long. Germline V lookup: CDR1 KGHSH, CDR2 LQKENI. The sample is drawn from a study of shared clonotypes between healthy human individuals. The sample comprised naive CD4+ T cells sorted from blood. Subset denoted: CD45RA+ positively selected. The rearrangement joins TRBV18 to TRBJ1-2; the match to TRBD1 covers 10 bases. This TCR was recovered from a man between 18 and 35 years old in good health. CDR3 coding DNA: TGTGCCAGCTCACCATCAGGGACAGGGGCGAGACAAGGCTACACCTTC. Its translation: CASSPSGTGARQGYTF.